This is a list of T cell receptor beta chains from one sample in a study of T cell changes during pregnancy in multiple sclerosis. The data were produced by immunoSEQ multiplex PCR, yet TCRdb's version contains in-frame clones alone and is incomplete. In the table there are some 37,000 clones, more than 85% of which are singletons. This material consisted of CD8+ T cells from peripheral blood mononuclear cells, taken after pregnancy. The source of these receptors is a female donor with multiple sclerosis, enrolled in a pregnancy study. CDR3s include the opening cysteine and the closing phenylalanine or tryptophan. The D gene is left open where the match is weak. For some rows the clone size is stated as once, few or many, or as a class when expanded; others skip it.

clone_size: -
v_call: TRBV5-4
j_call: TRBJ1-2
d_call: TRBD1
cdr3_nt: TGTGCCAGCAGCAGAAGGGACAGGGATCACTATGGCTACACCTTC
cdr3_aa: CASSRRDRDHYGYTF

clone_size: -
v_call: TRBV10-3
j_call: TRBJ2-7
d_call: -
cdr3_nt: TGTGCCATCAGTGAAGTGGCCTCCTACGAGCAGTACTTC
cdr3_aa: CAISEVASYEQYF

clone_size: -
v_call: TRBV4-1
j_call: TRBJ2-3
d_call: TRBD2
cdr3_nt: TGCGCCAGCACCCCTAGAGCGGGAGGGGATTATACGCAGTATTTT
cdr3_aa: CASTPRAGGDYTQYF

clone_size: -
v_call: TRBV30
j_call: TRBJ2-7
d_call: -
cdr3_nt: TGTGCCTGGAACCAAGCCTCCTACGAGCAGTACTTC
cdr3_aa: CAWNQASYEQYF

clone_size: -
v_call: TRBV7-6
j_call: TRBJ2-1
d_call: -
cdr3_nt: TGTGCCAGCAGCTTAGGGGCAGGGGTCGATGAGCAGTTCTTC
cdr3_aa: CASSLGAGVDEQFF

clone_size: -
v_call: TRBV19
j_call: TRBJ2-3
d_call: TRBD2
cdr3_nt: TGTGCCAGTAGTATAGCCAGCGGGACGATAGATACGCAGTATTTT
cdr3_aa: CASSIASGTIDTQYF

clone_size: -
v_call: TRBV7-2
j_call: TRBJ2-1
d_call: TRBD2
cdr3_nt: TGTGCCAGCAGCTCCATTCTAGCGGGAGGTTACAATGAGCAGTTCTTC
cdr3_aa: CASSSILAGGYNEQFF

clone_size: -
v_call: TRBV28
j_call: TRBJ2-7
d_call: TRBD1
cdr3_nt: TGTGCCAGCAGTCCAAACAGGGGGCACTACGAGCAGTACTTC
cdr3_aa: CASSPNRGHYEQYF

clone_size: once
v_call: TRBV6-1
j_call: TRBJ2-7
d_call: -
cdr3_nt: TGTGCCAGCAGTGCGGAGGCGTCTACCTACGAGCAGTACTTC
cdr3_aa: CASSAEASTYEQYF

clone_size: -
v_call: TRBV2
j_call: TRBJ2-7
d_call: TRBD2
cdr3_nt: TGTGCCAGCAGGACCAGGGGACTAGCGGTCCGGCACGCCTACGAGCAGTACTTC
cdr3_aa: CASRTRGLAVRHAYEQYF